This T cell receptor beta chain was sequenced for a study of OX40 agonist ivuxolimab in advanced cancers. Looking at the study overall: Patients were given ivuxolimab, an antibody that agonizes OX40 (CD134). Study results and caveats: Dose levels from 0.1 to 3.0 mg/kg saw CD4+ and CD8+ blood T cells expand clonally by week 6. Researchers did not establish what antigens the expanded peripheral T cells target. A proportion of nonresponders additionally exhibited low normalized T-cell clonal expansion.

Method: immunoSEQ multiplex PCR; TCRdb's copy keeps in-frame clones and lacks some. The data contain 80,000 to 100,000 clones, 87% of them seen just once; the ten biggest clones take up approximately 0.5%. In the case of this clone: Its matching antigen is unknown.

The CDR3 extends over 13 amino acids. Germline loops: CDR1 KGHSH, CDR2 LQKENI. Trimming stripped 3 bases from V and 2 bases from J, with 7 bases between. The receptor was derived from an adult with an advanced solid tumor such as melanoma, head and neck, liver or kidney cancer. Material: CD4+ or CD8+ T cells sorted from blood, obtained in a trial of the OX40 agonist ivuxolimab. This chain connects TRBV18 to TRBJ2-5; maybe TRBD1 (5 bases). CDR3 sequence (DNA): TGTGCCAGCTCACCGGGGCAACAAGAGACCCAGTACTTC. This encodes CASSPGQQETQYF.